This T cell receptor (beta chain) was retrieved from a study of blood T cells in healthy people across ages. The second PCR ran about 6 to 12 cycles with a sample-barcoded 5' primer and J-beta primers. From the 5' RACE reads, TCRdb called clonotypes with MiXCR, one entry per CDR3 protein. The table includes some 640,000 distinct CDR3 sequences, approximately 30% detected once. Findings of the study overall: CMV status of donors was not determined, possibly confounding expanded clonotype changes. A greater number of naive CD4+ cells and higher diversity distinguished long-lived donors from aged donors.

As concerns this clonotype: Antigen unknown.

CDR1 is SGHRS, CDR2 YFSETQ, per germline. Between the trimmed V and J ends, which lost 4 bases and 5 bases, there was a span of 19 bases. The CDR3 length is 16 residues. Donors gave ten milliliters of peripheral blood apiece. The rearrangement uses TRBV5-1 and TRBJ2-1; TRBD2 might be the D (5 bases). The TCR was taken from an elderly woman in good health. Material: blood. This CDR3 is CASSRVVVAGDNEQFF. The CDR3 DNA reads TGCGCCAGCAGCCGAGTGGTGGTTGCGGGTGACAATGAGCAGTTCTTC.